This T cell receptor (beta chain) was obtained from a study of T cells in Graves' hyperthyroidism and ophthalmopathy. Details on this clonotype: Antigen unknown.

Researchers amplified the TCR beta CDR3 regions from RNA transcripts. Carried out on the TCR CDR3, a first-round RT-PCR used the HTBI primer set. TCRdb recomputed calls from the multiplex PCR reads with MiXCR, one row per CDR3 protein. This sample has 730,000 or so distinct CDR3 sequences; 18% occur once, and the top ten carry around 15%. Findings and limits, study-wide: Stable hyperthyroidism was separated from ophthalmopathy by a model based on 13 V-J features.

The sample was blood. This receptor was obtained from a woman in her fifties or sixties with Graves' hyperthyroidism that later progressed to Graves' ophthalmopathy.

The CDR3 region has the DNA TGCAGCGTTGTAAGGAAAACCGGGGAGCTGTTTTTT. This codes for CSVVRKTGELFF. The chain carries TRBV29-1 and TRBJ2-2; no definite D call. This CDR3 comprises 12 residues. V dropped 4 bases and J dropped 5 bases, with 8 bases sitting between them. Germline loops: CDR1 SQVTM, CDR2 ANQGSEA.